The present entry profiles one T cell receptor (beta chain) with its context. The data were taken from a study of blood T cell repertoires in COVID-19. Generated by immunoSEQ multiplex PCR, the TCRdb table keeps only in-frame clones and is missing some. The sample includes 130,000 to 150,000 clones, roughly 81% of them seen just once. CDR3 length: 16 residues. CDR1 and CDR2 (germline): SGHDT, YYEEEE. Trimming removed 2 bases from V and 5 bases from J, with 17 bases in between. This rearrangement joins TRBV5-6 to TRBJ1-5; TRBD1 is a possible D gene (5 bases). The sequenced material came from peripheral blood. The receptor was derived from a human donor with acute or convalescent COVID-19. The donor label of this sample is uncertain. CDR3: CASSLGDSRRDQPQHF. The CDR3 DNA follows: TGTGCCAGCAGCTTAGGGGACTCCCGAAGGGATCAGCCCCAGCATTTT.